What follows are 24 T cell receptor beta chains derived from one specimen sequenced in a study of blood T cell repertoires in COVID-19. Generated by immunoSEQ multiplex PCR, the TCRdb table keeps only in-frame clones and is missing some. Of 310,000 or so clones listed, roughly 82% are singletons. Source material: peripheral blood. These TCRs come from a woman aged 50 to 60 with acute or convalescent COVID-19.

The J gene is TRBJ2-1, the V gene TRBV24-1; the match to TRBD2 covers 8 bases. V lost 2 bases, J lost 4 bases, and 6 bases stayed unmatched. The CDR3 sequence is 16 residues long. Germline values: CDR1 KGHDR, CDR2 SFDVKD. DNA for the CDR3: TGTGCCACCAGTGATTCCGGGACTAGAGGGTACAATGAGCAGTTCTTC. Residues: CATSDSGTRGYNEQFF.

The CDR3 region has the DNA TGTGCCAGCAGTTTCCCCGGGACAGGGACGTCCTACGAGCAGTACTTC. This translates into CASSFPGTGTSYEQYF. The rearrangement joins TRBV27 to TRBJ2-7, with 9 nucleotides matching TRBD1. Trimming at V came to 3 bases and at J to 1 base, leaving 7 bases not matched to a gene. Germline values: CDR1 MNHEY, CDR2 SMNVEV (reference sequence). CDR3 length: 16 residues.

This clone was detected once. The sample contains more than one DNA sequence encoding this CDR3. DNA for the CDR3: TGTGCCAGCTCACCGCGGACAGGGAGGGATCAGCCCCAGCATTTT. Protein: CASSPRTGRDQPQHF. V usage is TRBV18 and J usage is TRBJ1-5; 8 bases are shared with TRBD1. Germline V gives CDR1 KGHSH, CDR2 LQKENI. Unmatched junction bases numbered 6, after V lost 3 bases and J lost 5 bases. This CDR3 is built from 15 residues.

The chain carries TRBV18 and TRBJ1-1; TRBD1 aligns across 7 bases. In germline, CDR1 is KGHSH, CDR2 LQKENI. This CDR3 comprises 16 residues. After removal of 3 bases from V and 4 bases from J, the junction contained 11 bases not matched to a gene. The CDR3 protein is CASSPSRSGGGTEAFF. The CDR3 coding sequence is TGTGCCAGCTCACCTTCCCGTTCAGGGGGAGGCACTGAAGCTTTCTTT. Full variable domain (remainder filled in from reference TRBV18 and TRBJ1-1): NAGVMQNPRHLVRRRGQEARLRCSPMKGHSHVYWYRQLPEEGLKFMVYLQKENIIDESGMPKERFSAEFPKEGPSILRIQQVVRGDSAAYFCASSPSRSGGGTEAFFGQGTRLTVV.

V is TRBV4-2 and J is TRBJ2-2; TRBD2 is a possible D gene (6 bases). The CDR3 spans 16 residues. Germline assignment: CDR1 LGHNA and CDR2 YNFKEQ. Trimming took 0 bases from V and 3 from J, leaving 11 bases between them. CDR3 bases: TGTGCCAGCAGCCAAGAAGGGACTTCATACACCGGGGAGCTGTTTTTT. Translation gives CASSQEGTSYTGELFF.

The rearrangement links TRBV7-3 to TRBJ2-2; possible D gene TRBD1, 6 bases. V was pared by 4 bases and J by 2 bases, with 14 bases between. The germline V gene has CDR1 SGHTA and CDR2 FQGTGA. This CDR3 spans 16 amino acids. CDR3 nucleotides: TGTGCCAGCAGCTCAGAAAGGGGGATTAACACCGGGGAGCTGTTTTTT. It translates to CASSSERGINTGELFF.

This clone was counted only a few times. The chain uses TRBV11-2 and TRBJ1-2; 8 positions match TRBD1. Germline trimming cut 1 base from V and 6 bases from J; bases unmatched to any gene: 4. The CDR3 is 14 amino acids. The germline V gene has CDR1 SGHAT and CDR2 FQNNGV. CDR3 nucleotide sequence: TGTGCCAGCAGCTTAGCGGCAGGGGGCGATGGCTACACCTTC. Translating it yields CASSLAAGGDGYTF.

The sample holds a few counts of this clone. The rearrangement joins TRBV12-5 to TRBJ1-3; the match to TRBD1 covers 7 bases. Looked up from germline, CDR1 is LGHNT and CDR2 is FRNRAP. This CDR3 comprises 21 residues. V gave up 0 bases and J gave up 1 base; unmatched junction bases: 18. As DNA, the CDR3 is TGTGCTAGTGGTTTGGTATTGCAGGTGGGGCACAGGGGATTTTCTGGAAACACCATATATTTT. Encoded protein: CASGLVLQVGHRGFSGNTIYF.

The chain joins TRBV5-4 to TRBJ2-5; 12 bases are shared with TRBD1. The ends lost 4 bases at V and 5 bases at J; junction bases unmatched: 6. This CDR3 contains 15 residues. Germline CDR1 is SGHNT and CDR2 is YYREEE (reference sequence). The CDR3 is CASSAGTGGDETQYF. CDR3 nucleotides: TGTGCCAGCAGCGCCGGGACAGGGGGCGATGAGACCCAGTACTTC.

CDR3 sequence: CASSQDPVRGSGANVLTF. The CDR3 DNA sequence: TGCGCCAGCAGCCAAGACCCCGTCAGGGGGTCTGGGGCCAACGTCCTGACTTTC. V and J are TRBV4-3 and TRBJ2-6, with 7 positions matching TRBD1. Germline V gives CDR1 LGHNA, CDR2 YSLEER. The CDR3 runs to 18 residues. J gave up 1 base and V 0 bases, and 6 bases lay outside the gene matches.

The chain employs TRBV20-1 and TRBJ2-3, with 14 bases fitting TRBD2. The V segment lost 3 bases and the J segment 5 bases; nucleotides outside the gene matches: 7. The CDR3 is 16 amino acids. Germline values: CDR1 DFQATT, CDR2 SNEGSKA (reference sequence). CDR3 DNA sequence: TGCAGTGCTAGTCGACTAGCGGGAGGGCGTGAAGATACGCAGTATTTT. It is translated as CSASRLAGGREDTQYF.

The genes are TRBV7-9 and TRBJ2-1, with 10 bases fitting TRBD2. The CDR3 contains 17 residues. The V and J ends lost 4 bases and 5 bases, in that order; junction bases with no gene match: 11. The germline V gene encodes CDR1 SEHNR and CDR2 FQNEAQ (reference sequence). CDR3 protein: CASSSPTTSGPHNEQFF. The CDR3 coding sequence is TGTGCCAGCAGCTCCCCCACGACTAGCGGGCCCCACAATGAGCAGTTCTTC.

The gene calls are TRBV13 and TRBJ1-1; D remains unclear. The CDR3 spans 12 residues. Germline V CDR1 and CDR2: PRHDT, FYEKMQ (reference sequence). The V gene lost 2 bases and the J gene lost 6 bases, with 7 bases spanning the gap. The CDR3 DNA is TGTGCCAGCAGCTTACGGACTGCTGAAGCTTTCTTT. This translates into CASSLRTAEAFF.

The chain combines TRBV6-4 with TRBJ2-3, with TRBD2 matching over 8 bases. Unmatched junction bases numbered 7, after V lost 4 bases and J lost 1 base. The CDR3 consists of 16 residues. Germline CDR1 MRHNA, CDR2 SNTAGT. The CDR3 sequence is CASSGRAGVGTDTQYF. For the CDR3, the DNA is TGTGCCAGCAGTGGAAGAGCGGGAGTTGGCACAGATACGCAGTATTTT.

The V and J genes are TRBV11-3 and TRBJ2-3, with 8 bases matching TRBD2. V shed 1 base, J shed 0 bases, and the junction held 12 bases outside the gene matches. The CDR3 runs 19 residues. The germline gives CDR1 SGHNT, CDR2 YENEEA. The CDR3 sequence is CASSLAVREGKFSTDTQYF. In DNA form, the CDR3 reads TGTGCCAGCAGCTTAGCTGTTCGGGAGGGGAAGTTTAGCACAGATACGCAGTATTTT. Full variable domain (rest looked up from reference TRBV11-3 and TRBJ2-3): EAGVVQSPRYKIIEKKQPVAFWCNPISGHNTLYWYLQNLGQGPELLIRYENEEAVDDSQLPKDRFSAERLKGVDSTLKIQPAELGDSAVYLCASSLAVREGKFSTDTQYFGPGTRLTVL.

The chain couples TRBV4-2 to TRBJ1-4, with D tentatively TRBD1 (5 bases). V lost 0 bases and J 4 bases, leaving 12 bases between the germline ends. Germline values: CDR1 LGHNA, CDR2 YNFKEQ. CDR3 length: 16 amino acids. The CDR3 loop is CASSQDAGRSNEKLFF. The CDR3, as DNA: TGTGCCAGCAGCCAAGATGCGGGGCGCAGTAATGAAAAACTGTTTTTT.

The V gene is TRBV7-2, the J gene TRBJ2-3; D gene unclear. The CDR3 is 15 amino acids. The germline V and J ends were trimmed by 1 base and 2 bases, with 10 bases remaining between them. CDR1 is SGHTA and CDR2 is FQGNSA in the germline V gene. The CDR3 sequence is CASSLVRHDTDTQYF. The CDR3 nucleotides are TGTGCCAGCAGCTTAGTGAGACACGACACAGATACGCAGTATTTT.

V is TRBV27 and J is TRBJ2-7, with D possibly being TRBD2 (6 bases). The CDR3 has 14 residues. Germline-derived CDR1 and CDR2 are MNHEY and SMNVEV (reference sequence). V was trimmed by 2 bases and J by 3 bases, leaving 11 bases between them. CDR3 nucleotide sequence: TGTGCCAGCAGTTTAGGGCGGGGAGACTACGAGCAGTACTTC. It yields the protein CASSLGRGDYEQYF.

V usage is TRBV3-1 (or the pseudogene TRBV3-2) and J usage is TRBJ1-1; D is ambiguous. The germline CDR1 and CDR2 sequences are LGHDT and YNNKEL (reference sequence). The CDR3 loop spans 14 amino acids. V was shortened by 0 bases and J by 6 bases, with 11 bases between the two germline ends. CDR3 sequence (DNA): TGTGCCAGCAGCCAAGATCCGGGATCCCCTGAAGCTTTCTTT. This codes for CASSQDPGSPEAFF.

This clone was recorded at least ten times. The chain couples TRBV10-3 to TRBJ2-2; 7 positions agree with TRBD1. Trimming removed 6 bases from V and 0 bases from J; junction bases left unmatched: 4. CDR3 size: 15 residues. CDR1 ENHRY and CDR2 SYGVKD come from the germline V gene. In DNA, the CDR3 is TGTGCCATCAGGCCCGACAGGGCGAACACCGGGGAGCTGTTTTTT. This sequence encodes CAIRPDRANTGELFF.

The rearrangement uses TRBV10-2 and TRBJ1-5; the match to TRBD1 covers 8 bases. The CDR3 runs 15 residues. The germline CDR1 and CDR2 sequences are WSHSY and SAAADI. J was trimmed by 8 bases and V by 5 bases; bases with no gene match: 11. Here the CDR3 reads CASSSGQGLGKPQHF. Here the CDR3 DNA reads TGCGCCAGCAGTTCCGGACAGGGCCTCGGCAAGCCCCAGCATTTT.

The rearrangement links TRBV5-1 to TRBJ2-2; the match to TRBD1 covers 7 bases. Looked up from germline, CDR1 is SGHRS and CDR2 is YFSETQ. The CDR3 contains 15 residues. V lost 5 bases and J lost 0; bases outside the gene matches: 4. This chain's CDR3 is CASRPGTANTGELFF. CDR3 sequence (DNA): TGCGCCAGCAGACCCGGGACAGCGAACACCGGGGAGCTGTTTTTT.

The rearrangement links TRBV5-1 to TRBJ2-2; 11 bases fit TRBD2. Germline CDR1 is SGHRS and CDR2 is YFSETQ. The ends lost 0 bases at V and 2 bases at J; junction bases unmatched: 3. The CDR3 contains 17 residues. This CDR3 reads CASSLELAGDNTGELFF. In DNA, the CDR3 is TGCGCCAGCAGCTTGGAACTAGCGGGAGACAACACCGGGGAGCTGTTTTTT.

The chain links TRBV7-8 to TRBJ2-7, with TRBD1 as a possible D gene (5 bases). The germline CDR1 and CDR2 sequences are SGHVS and FQNEAQ. This CDR3 contains 15 residues. Deletions cut 5 bases from V and 2 bases from J, with 16 bases between. CDR3 sequence reads: CASSLPRDFPYEQYF. Here the CDR3 DNA reads TGTGCCAGCAGCCTGCCCAGGGATTTTCCCTACGAGCAGTACTTC.